This T cell receptor (beta chain) comes out of a study of blood T cell repertoires in COVID-19. Individuals aged about 18 to 90 years were recruited from about two dozen US areas. In assigning cohorts, the study relied on participant-reported clinical history. With 1 base removed from V and 7 bases from J, the gap between germline ends came to 8 bases. This CDR3 has 14 residues. Germline V CDR1 and CDR2: SGHTA, FQGNSA. Measured with immunoSEQ multiplex PCR; TCRdb has only the in-frame clones, and not every one. This sample has approximately 220,000 clones, with roughly 87% found just once. The source of this sequence is a woman aged 25-40 years with acute COVID-19. The material sequenced was PBMCs or T cells enriched from blood (not recorded which). The V call is TRBV7-2, the J call TRBJ1-6, with unresolved D. The CDR3 bases are TGTGCCAGCAGCTTAGGGTCAACAAATTCACCCCTCCACTTT. It translates to CASSLGSTNSPLHF.